The 28 T cell receptor beta chains listed next were all sequenced from one sample in a study of blood T cell repertoires in COVID-19. Sequenced by immunoSEQ multiplex PCR; TCRdb stores in-frame clones only, minus some. The sample has hundreds of thousands of clones; around 87% are singletons. Input material: PBMCs or T cells enriched from blood (not recorded which). The receptors stem from a man aged 35-49 years in a cohort exposed to, infected with or recovered from COVID-19 (not recorded which).

V usage is TRBV18 and J usage is TRBJ2-3, with 7 bases fitting TRBD2. The V segment lost 5 bases and the J segment 1 base; nucleotides outside the gene matches: 6. The CDR3 runs 15 residues. Germline loops: CDR1 KGHSH, CDR2 LQKENI. CDR3 in DNA: TGTGCCAGCTCAAGCGACCTAGCGGGCACAGATACGCAGTATTTT. Its translation: CASSSDLAGTDTQYF.

The gene calls are TRBV6-5 and TRBJ2-7, with 7 bases identical to TRBD1. This CDR3 has 12 amino acids. The J segment lost 3 bases and the V segment lost 8 bases, leaving 4 bases of the junction unmatched. The germline CDR1 and CDR2 sequences are MNHEY and SVGAGI. The CDR3 region is CASQGQDYEQYF. CDR3 in DNA: TGTGCCAGCCAAGGACAGGACTACGAGCAGTACTTC.

This chain uses TRBV10-3 with TRBJ1-5, with D unresolved. The CDR3 runs 15 residues. Germline CDR1 ENHRY, CDR2 SYGVKD. Trimming removed 2 bases at V and 0 bases at J, with 8 bases between. The CDR3 DNA follows: TGTGCCATCAGTGAGGCGCCCTATAGCAATCAGCCCCAGCATTTT. As protein: CAISEAPYSNQPQHF.

V is TRBV3-1 (or the pseudogene TRBV3-2) and J is TRBJ2-6; D remains unclear. CDR1 LGHDT and CDR2 YNNKEL come from the germline V gene (reference sequence). The CDR3 loop spans 17 amino acids. V was shortened by 7 bases and J by 0 bases, with 16 bases between the two germline ends. CDR3 sequence: CASTHARGSSGANVLTF. In nucleotides, the CDR3 is TGTGCCAGCACTCATGCGCGCGGCTCCTCTGGGGCCAACGTCCTGACTTTC.

A single count supports this clone. The chain joins TRBV11-2 to TRBJ2-7; D ambiguous. V was cut by 2 bases and J by 7 bases, with 9 bases left in between. This CDR3 comprises 12 residues. The V gene's germline CDR1 is SGHAT and CDR2 FQNNGV. The CDR3 DNA sequence: TGTGCCAGCAGCTTAACGCGGTGGGAGCAGTACTTC. This sequence encodes CASSLTRWEQYF.

J is TRBJ1-2 and V is TRBV2; 9 nucleotides align to TRBD1. Trimming cost V 8 bases and J 7 bases; bases outside gene matches: 8. Germline V gene sequence: CDR1 SNHLY, CDR2 FYNNEI. CDR3 length equals 13 residues. CDR3 sequence: CASRTTGGGGYTF. CDR3 DNA: TGTGCCAGCCGAACGACAGGGGGGGGTGGCTACACCTTC.

The rearrangement uses TRBV7-9 and TRBJ2-4; perhaps TRBD2 as D (6 bases). V lost 6 bases and J lost 4, with 19 bases in between. The CDR3 covers 16 residues. Germline V lookup: CDR1 SEHNR, CDR2 FQNEAQ (reference sequence). The CDR3 spells CASRPTGLTRKNIQYF. The CDR3 DNA follows: TGTGCCAGCAGGCCCACGGGACTCACTCGTAAAAACATTCAGTACTTC.

The chain has TRBV11-2 and TRBJ1-1, with unresolved D. The CDR3 totals 13 residues. Trimming cost V 1 base and J 5 bases, with 8 bases left between them. CDR1 and CDR2 (germline): SGHAT, FQNNGV. For the CDR3, the DNA is TGTGCCAGCAGCTTAGCTGTCGGGACTGAAGCTTTCTTT. It specifies CASSLAVGTEAFF.

The chain carries TRBV18 and TRBJ2-1, with a tentative D call TRBD2 (5 bases). Trimming cost V 1 base and J 8 bases, with 15 bases left between them. The CDR3 is 15 amino acids. Germline V CDR1 and CDR2: KGHSH, LQKENI. The CDR3 DNA sequence: TGTGCCAGCTCACCACGGGTCAATTCGGAGGATGAGCAGTTCTTC. Its protein product is CASSPRVNSEDEQFF.

The V and J genes are TRBV19 and TRBJ2-2, with 13 bases lining up with TRBD2. CDR3 length: 13 residues. Trimming took 8 bases from V and 13 from J; bases not matched to a gene: 7. Germline lookup yields CDR1 LNHDA and CDR2 SQIVND (reference sequence). The CDR3: CASGTSGEVRLFF. The DNA of the CDR3 is TGTGCCAGTGGGACTAGCGGGGAAGTCAGGCTGTTTTTT.

The rearrangement joins TRBV29-1 to TRBJ1-1; D perhaps matches TRBD1 (6 bases). This CDR3 has 13 amino acids. Germline loops: CDR1 SQVTM, CDR2 ANQGSEA. Trimming pared 4 bases from V and 1 base from J, leaving 10 bases between. This CDR3 is CSVGTGKNTEAFF. The CDR3 DNA sequence: TGCAGCGTTGGTACAGGGAAGAACACTGAAGCTTTCTTT.

The CDR3 here is CASSATGGAEQPQHF. In DNA form, the CDR3 reads TGCGCCAGCAGCGCCACAGGGGGCGCGGAACAGCCCCAGCATTTT. The genes are TRBV5-1 and TRBJ1-5, with TRBD1 matching over 9 bases. Germline CDR1 SGHRS, CDR2 YFSETQ. CDR3 length equals 15 residues. V dropped 4 bases and J dropped 7; count of bases not matched to a gene: 9.

This clone was seen just once. The V gene is TRBV10-3, the J gene TRBJ2-2; a possible D gene is TRBD2 (6 bases). The V end was cut by 4 bases, the J end by 4 bases, with 16 bases between. Germline values: CDR1 ENHRY, CDR2 SYGVKD. The CDR3 sequence is 16 residues long. The CDR3 DNA sequence: TGTGCCATCAGTGGCCGGACTACCGGCGGCACCGGGGAGCTGTTTTTT. As protein: CAISGRTTGGTGELFF.

The chain recombines TRBV3-1 (or the pseudogene TRBV3-2) with TRBJ2-3; 7 bases map to TRBD2. This CDR3 is 15 amino acids long. After removal of 4 bases from V and 1 base from J, the junction contained 5 bases not matched to a gene. Germline V CDR1 and CDR2: LGHDT, YNNKEL (reference sequence). The CDR3 region is CASSLAGVGTDTQYF. CDR3 nucleotide sequence: TGTGCCAGCAGCCTGGCGGGAGTCGGCACAGATACGCAGTATTTT.

The V and J genes are TRBV6-5 and TRBJ1-5; D is unclear. The CDR3 has 15 residues. In germline, CDR1 is MNHEY, CDR2 SVGAGI. Trimming took 6 bases from V and 2 from J, leaving 14 bases between them. CDR3 protein: CASSTGGLGNQPQHF. The CDR3 coding sequence is TGTGCCAGCAGCACCGGAGGGCTCGGCAATCAGCCCCAGCATTTT.

This CDR3 is CATSDPLDRKSMNTEAFF. CDR3 nucleotide sequence: TGTGCCACCAGTGATCCCCTTGACAGGAAATCTATGAACACTGAAGCTTTCTTT. V usage is TRBV24-1 and J usage is TRBJ1-1; a weak D match, TRBD1 (6 bases). CDR3 size: 18 residues. Trimming took off 3 bases at V and 0 bases at J, with 19 bases between the two ends. Per the germline V gene, CDR1 is KGHDR and CDR2 is SFDVKD.

The V call is TRBV10-3, the J call TRBJ1-5, with D possibly TRBD1 on 6 matching bases. CDR1 ENHRY and CDR2 SYGVKD come from the germline V gene. The germline V and J ends were trimmed by 8 bases and 8 bases, with 16 bases remaining between them. The CDR3 is 13 amino acids. DNA for the CDR3: TGTGCCATCGGGCCCGGGGGGCGGGAGCCCCAGCATTTT. Translation gives CAIGPGGREPQHF.

This chain joins TRBV27 and TRBJ1-3; D unresolved. Trimming removed 5 bases at V and 2 bases at J, with 13 bases between. This CDR3 has 15 residues. The germline CDR1 and CDR2 sequences are MNHEY and SMNVEV (reference sequence). This chain's CDR3 is CASSPGRIPGNTIYF. Written as DNA, the CDR3 is TGTGCCAGCAGTCCCGGCAGGATCCCTGGAAACACCATATATTTT.

The rearrangement links TRBV6-5 to TRBJ1-6, with D tentatively TRBD1 (6 bases). The V end was cut by 0 bases, the J end by 7 bases, with 10 bases between. The CDR3 covers 15 residues. The germline V gene encodes CDR1 MNHEY and CDR2 SVGAGI. The CDR3 DNA reads TGTGCCAGCAGTTACTCAACAGGGTACAATTCACCCCTCCACTTT. Translating gives CASSYSTGYNSPLHF.

The chain combines TRBV9 with TRBJ1-3, with 7 nucleotides matching TRBD1. Trimming removed 3 bases from V and 0 bases from J; junction bases left unmatched: 6. This CDR3 spans 16 amino acids. The V gene's germline CDR1 is SGDLS and CDR2 YYNGEE. The CDR3 sequence: CASSAGQAPSGNTIYF. CDR3 sequence (DNA): TGTGCCAGCAGCGCTGGACAGGCCCCCTCTGGAAACACCATATATTTT.

The V call is TRBV12-2, the J call TRBJ2-7; the table's D call of TRBD1 was not tested on the DNA. TRBV12-2 is given as a pseudogene. The CDR3 spans 18 residues. The CDR3 region has the DNA TGTGCAAGTCGCTTAGTCTCGTTCGGACAGAACAACTCCTACGAGCAGTACTTC. Protein: CASRLVSFGQNNSYEQYF.

DNA of the CDR3: TGTGCCAGCAGCCCTCACGGGGAAGGGTACACCGGGGAGCTGTTTTTT. It yields the protein CASSPHGEGYTGELFF. This sequence joins TRBV9 and TRBJ2-2; perhaps TRBD2 as D (5 bases). Germline-derived CDR1 and CDR2 are SGDLS and YYNGEE. The CDR3 runs 16 residues. Trimming left V 4 bases short and J 3 bases short, with 16 bases between. Full variable domain (missing parts from reference TRBV9 and TRBJ2-2): DSGVTQTPKHLITATGQRVTLRCSPRSGDLSVYWYQQSLDQGLQFLIQYYNGEERAKGNILERFSAQQFPDLHSELNLSSLELGDSALYFCASSPHGEGYTGELFFGEGSRLTVL.

The chain carries TRBV18 and TRBJ1-6; D perhaps matches TRBD1 (5 bases). Trimming stripped 2 bases from V and 8 bases from J, with 7 bases between. CDR1 and CDR2 from the germline V gene are KGHSH and LQKENI. This CDR3 comprises 13 residues. CDR3 amino acids: CASSPSRDSPLHF. CDR3 sequence (DNA): TGTGCCAGCTCACCATCCAGGGATTCACCCCTCCACTTT.

The chain couples TRBV5-1 to TRBJ1-2; 8 nucleotides match TRBD1. The germline V gene encodes CDR1 SGHRS and CDR2 YFSETQ. The CDR3 is 15 amino acids. V lost 4 bases and J lost 8; bases outside the gene matches: 13. DNA for the CDR3: TGCGCCAGCAGCGTCCCAGGGGGCGAGGGTGAGGGCTACACCTTC. Protein sequence: CASSVPGGEGEGYTF.

The V and J genes are TRBV4-1 and TRBJ2-1; 7 bases line up with TRBD2. The V gene's germline CDR1 is MGHRA and CDR2 YSYEKL. Losses at the gene ends were 1 base for V and 4 bases for J; bases not matched to a gene: 10. CDR3 length equals 17 residues. CDR3 in amino acids: CASSQGHSGGGYNEQFF. CDR3 nucleotides: TGCGCCAGCAGCCAAGGCCACTCGGGGGGAGGTTACAATGAGCAGTTCTTC.

The rearrangement joins TRBV18 to TRBJ2-2; D remains unclear. Germline CDR1 is KGHSH and CDR2 is LQKENI. The V gene lost 2 bases and the J gene lost 6 bases, with 10 bases spanning the gap. The CDR3 totals 14 residues. The CDR3 nucleotides are TGTGCCAGCTCACCAGGGTCAGACTCCGGGGAGCTGTTTTTT. It codes for CASSPGSDSGELFF.

The chain combines TRBV23-1 with TRBJ2-4; 11 nucleotides line up with TRBD1. TRBV23-1 carries the ORF label, with uncertain function. The V segment lost 9 bases and the J segment 0 bases; nucleotides outside the gene matches: 25. CDR3 length: 22 amino acids. The CDR3 spells CARRAGQGASGGRFLAKNIQYF. The CDR3 bases are TGCGCCAGGAGAGCCGGACAGGGGGCTTCGGGAGGTCGATTTCTAGCCAAAAACATTCAGTACTTC.

A single count supports this clone. This chain uses TRBV10-3 with TRBJ1-2, with D possibly TRBD1 on 6 matching bases. V gave up 3 bases and J gave up 8 bases, with 13 bases separating them. The germline V gene has CDR1 ENHRY and CDR2 SYGVKD. The CDR3 has 13 residues. The CDR3 DNA sequence: TGTGCCATCAGTGATGTACAGGGAAGGGGCTACACCTTC. This translates into CAISDVQGRGYTF.